This TCR beta chain was recovered during a study of response to subunit inactivated influenza vaccine (dated by TCRdb to the late 2010s). Concerning the study at large: To follow how T cells responded to a trivalent subunit inactivated influenza vaccine, the researchers relied on deep quantitative profiling of the T cell receptor repertoire.

Library method: RT-PCR. The sequencer listed for this sample is Illumina HiSeq 2500. TCRdb passed the public sequencing reads through fastp at Q25 and MiXCR, retaining productive beta sequences. Duplicate CDR3 protein sequences are folded into a single record with the most common DNA and genes. The sample table lists 500,000 or so distinct CDR3 sequences, 16% of them with a count of one. Less than 4% of the sample is taken by the ten largest. The CDR3 contains 14 residues, cysteine and phenylalanine counted. Of the read, only the CDR3 DNA is kept; its 42 bases are in frame from base 1. CDR1 and CDR2 were assigned from the germline V gene as MNHEY and SVGEGT. On this clonotype: Its recognized antigen is unknown. At one end the junction does not follow the germline gene, possibly because of a read error.

General findings and caveats noted by the study authors: It was suggested by the authors that each seasonal influenza vaccination may recruit only a limited number of new T cells.

The clonotype comes from a man aged 45 to 75 who received an inactivated influenza vaccine. Donor details come from another sample of the same person, matched by shared clones. The specimen was CD4+ T cells sorted from PBMCs, collected roughly 24 months after vaccination. This chain is built from TRBV6-2 or TRBV6-3 and TRBJ2-3; the D element might be TRBD1 or TRBD2, as each aligns at 5 bases. For the CDR3, the sequence is CASRSNGASDTQYF. The DNA sequence is TGTGCCAGCAGGTCCAACGGGGCCTCAGACACGCAGTATTTT.